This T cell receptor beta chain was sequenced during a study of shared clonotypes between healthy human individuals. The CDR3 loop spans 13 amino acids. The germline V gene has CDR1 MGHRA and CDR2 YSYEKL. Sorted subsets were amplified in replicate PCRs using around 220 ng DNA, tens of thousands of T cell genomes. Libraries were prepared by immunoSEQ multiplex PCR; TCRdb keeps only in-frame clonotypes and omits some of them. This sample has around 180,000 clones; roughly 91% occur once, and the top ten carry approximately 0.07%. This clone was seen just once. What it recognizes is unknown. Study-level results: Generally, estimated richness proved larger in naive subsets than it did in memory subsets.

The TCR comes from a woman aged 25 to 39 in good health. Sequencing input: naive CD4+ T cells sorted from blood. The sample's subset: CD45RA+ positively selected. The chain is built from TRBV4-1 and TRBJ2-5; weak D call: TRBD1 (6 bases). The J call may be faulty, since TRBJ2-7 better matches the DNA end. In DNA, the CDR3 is TGCGCCAGCAGCCAAGCAGGGGCCTACGAGCAGTACTTC. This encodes CASSQAGAYEQYF.